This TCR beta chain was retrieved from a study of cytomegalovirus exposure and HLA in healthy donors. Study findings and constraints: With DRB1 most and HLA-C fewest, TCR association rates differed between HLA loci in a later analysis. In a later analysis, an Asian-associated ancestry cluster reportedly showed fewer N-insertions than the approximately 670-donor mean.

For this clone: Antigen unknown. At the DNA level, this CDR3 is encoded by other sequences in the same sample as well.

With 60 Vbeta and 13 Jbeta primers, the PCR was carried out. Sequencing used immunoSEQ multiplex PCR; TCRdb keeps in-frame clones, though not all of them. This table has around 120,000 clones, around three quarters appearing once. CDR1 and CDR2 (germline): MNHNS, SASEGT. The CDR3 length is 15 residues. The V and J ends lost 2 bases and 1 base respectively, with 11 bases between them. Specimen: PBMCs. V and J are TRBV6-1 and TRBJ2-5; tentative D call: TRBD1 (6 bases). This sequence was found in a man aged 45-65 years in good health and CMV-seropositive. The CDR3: CASSEKAGVQETQYF. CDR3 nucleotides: TGTGCCAGCAGTGAAAAGGCAGGGGTCCAAGAGACCCAGTACTTC.